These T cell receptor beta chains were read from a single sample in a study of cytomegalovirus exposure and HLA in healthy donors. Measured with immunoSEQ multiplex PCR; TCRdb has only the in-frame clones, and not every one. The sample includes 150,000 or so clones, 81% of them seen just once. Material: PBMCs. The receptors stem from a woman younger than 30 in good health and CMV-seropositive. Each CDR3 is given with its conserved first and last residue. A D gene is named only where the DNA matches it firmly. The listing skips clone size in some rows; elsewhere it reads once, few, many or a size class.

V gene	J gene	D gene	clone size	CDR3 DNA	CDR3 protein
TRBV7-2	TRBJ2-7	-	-	TGTGCCAGCAGCTTAGTGACGGGGAACTTCTACGAGCAGTACTTC	CASSLVTGNFYEQYF
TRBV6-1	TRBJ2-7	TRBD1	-	TGTGCCAGCAGTGAAACAGGGGGCTCCACCTACGAGCAGTACTTC	CASSETGGSTYEQYF
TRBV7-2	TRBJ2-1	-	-	TGTGCCAGCAGCCTTGGACAGTACAATGAGCAGTTCTTC	CASSLGQYNEQFF
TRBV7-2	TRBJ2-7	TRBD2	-	TGTGCCAGCAGCCCTCAGACTAGCGGGGCCCTCTACGAGCAGTACTTC	CASSPQTSGALYEQYF
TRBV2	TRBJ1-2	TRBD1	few	TGTGCCAGCAGTGGGACAGGGGGGTATGGCTACACCTTC	CASSGTGGYGYTF
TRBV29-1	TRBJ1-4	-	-	TGCAGCGTTCGGGGGGAAGGTGAAAAACTGTTTTTT	CSVRGEGEKLFF
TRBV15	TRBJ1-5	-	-	TGTGCCACCAGCAGAGGTCTGGGGGGGGAGTATAGCAATCAGCCCCAGCATTTT	CATSRGLGGEYSNQPQHF
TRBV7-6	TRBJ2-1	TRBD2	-	TGTGCCAGCAGCGTTAGCCCGGGACTAGAAGTTGTAAATGAGCAGTTCTTC	CASSVSPGLEVVNEQFF
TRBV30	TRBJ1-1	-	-	TGTGCCTGGAGTGTACGGTTCAGGGCCGAAGCTTTCTTT	CAWSVRFRAEAFF
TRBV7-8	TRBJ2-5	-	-	TGTGCCAGCAGCCCGATGGGCGGGGGCGGCTCGGGAGAGACCCAGTACTTC	CASSPMGGGGSGETQYF
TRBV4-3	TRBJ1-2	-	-	TGCGCCAGCAGCCAAGGATGGTGTAGGGGATGCTATGGCTACACCTTC	CASSQGWCRGCYGYTF
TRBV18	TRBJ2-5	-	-	TGTGCCAGCTCACCGGGACTCGGGGAGACCCAGTACTTC	CASSPGLGETQYF
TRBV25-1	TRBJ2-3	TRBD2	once	TGTGCCACCGGGACTAGCGGGGGGTGGTTTACAGATACGCAGTATTTT	CATGTSGGWFTDTQYF
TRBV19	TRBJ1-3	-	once	TGTGCCAGTAGCCTAGTAGGCAGAGCCTCTGGAAACACCATATATTTT	CASSLVGRASGNTIYF
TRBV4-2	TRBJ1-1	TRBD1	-	TGTGCCAGCAGCCAAGAAGGGACAGGAGGGTTTGGGGAAGCTTTCTTT	CASSQEGTGGFGEAFF
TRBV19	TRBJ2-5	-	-	TGTGCCAGTAGTTTATCCGCGTCGGTCGAGACCCAGTACTTC	CASSLSASVETQYF
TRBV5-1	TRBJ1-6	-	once	TGCGCCAGCAGCTTGGCGACAGGTCACGTTGATAATTCACCCCTCCACTTT	CASSLATGHVDNSPLHF
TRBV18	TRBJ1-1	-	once	TGTGCCAGCTCAACAGCGGGGAACACTGAAGCTTTCTTT	CASSTAGNTEAFF
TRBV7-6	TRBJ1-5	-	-	TGTGCCAGCAGCTTAGGTTACAATCAGCCCCAGCATTTT	CASSLGYNQPQHF
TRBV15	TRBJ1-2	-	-	TGTGCCACCAGCTCCCTAGGCGCGGAGGGCTACACCTTC	CATSSLGAEGYTF
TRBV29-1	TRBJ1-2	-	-	TGCAGCGTTGAAGAAATCGGCAGGGAAAACGGCTACACCTTC	CSVEEIGRENGYTF
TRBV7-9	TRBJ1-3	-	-	TGTGCCAGCAGAAGCAGGGTCACCCCTGGAAACACCATATATTTT	CASRSRVTPGNTIYF
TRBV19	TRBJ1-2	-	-	TGTGCCAGTAGTATATCCTTCAGTGCGGGGTATGGCTACACCTTC	CASSISFSAGYGYTF
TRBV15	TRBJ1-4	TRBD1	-	TGTGCCACCAGCAGAGCAGGGACAGGGAGCGTCGGTACTAATGAAAAACTGTTTTTT	CATSRAGTGSVGTNEKLFF
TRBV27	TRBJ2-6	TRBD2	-	TGTGCCAGCAGCCCTAGCGGGGGGGCAAGGTCCGGGGCCAACGTCCTGACTTTC	CASSPSGGARSGANVLTF
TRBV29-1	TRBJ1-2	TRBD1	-	TGCAGCGTTCGGACAGGGGGCACGCTCCACTACGCCTTC	CSVRTGGTLHYAF
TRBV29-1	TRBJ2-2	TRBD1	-	TGCAGCGTTGGGGACAGTTCGAACACCGGGGAGCTGTTTTTT	CSVGDSSNTGELFF
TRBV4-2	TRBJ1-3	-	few	TGTGCCAGCAGCCAAGGAAGGGCGGGGACTGGAAACACCATATATTTT	CASSQGRAGTGNTIYF
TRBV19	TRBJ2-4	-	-	TGTGCCAGTAGTATCCTTGGCATAGGTCTAGCCAAAAACAGTCAGTACTTC	CASSILGIGLAKNSQYF
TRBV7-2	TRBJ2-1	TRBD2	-	TGTGCCAGCAGCTCTCATAGCGGGGGGGACAATGAGCAGTTCTTC	CASSSHSGGDNEQFF
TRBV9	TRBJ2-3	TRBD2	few	TGTGCCAGCAGCGTAGGAAGGGTAGCGGGGGGGCGAACAGATACGCAGTATTTT	CASSVGRVAGGRTDTQYF
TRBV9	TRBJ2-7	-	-	TGTGCCAGCAGCGTAGGTGGGGGGGGGCCGGGCGAGCAGTACTTC	CASSVGGGGPGEQYF
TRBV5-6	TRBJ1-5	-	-	TGTGCCAGCAGCTTTGGGTGGGGCAGCAATCAGCCCCAGCATTTT	CASSFGWGSNQPQHF
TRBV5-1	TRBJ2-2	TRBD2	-	TGCGCCAGCAGCTTGGCCGTTCGCGGGGGGGCCCTCACCGGGGAGCTGTTTTTT	CASSLAVRGGALTGELFF
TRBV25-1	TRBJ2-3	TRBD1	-	TGTGCCAGCAGTGACCCCCGGACAGGAGATACGCAGTATTTT	CASSDPRTGDTQYF
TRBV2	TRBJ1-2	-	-	TGTGCCAGCATCCTTAACTATGGCTACACCTTC	CASILNYGYTF
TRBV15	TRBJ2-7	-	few	TGTGCCACCAGCAGTACAGGCTCTTACTCCTACGAGCAGTACTTC	CATSSTGSYSYEQYF
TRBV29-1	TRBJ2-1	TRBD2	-	TGCAGCCTCCGGGGGGGCTACAATGAGCAGTTCTTC	CSLRGGYNEQFF
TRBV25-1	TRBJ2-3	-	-	TGTGCCAGCACCAGGGGGGCATTAGATACGCAGTATTTT	CASTRGALDTQYF
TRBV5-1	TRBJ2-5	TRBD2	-	TGCGCCAGCAGCGACCCCCAAGCGGGGGGAGGAGAGACCCAGTACTTC	CASSDPQAGGGETQYF
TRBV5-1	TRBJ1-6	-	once	TGCGCCAGCAGCTTACTGGACAGCTCCTATAATTCACCCCTCCACTTT	CASSLLDSSYNSPLHF
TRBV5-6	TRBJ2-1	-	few	TGTGCCAGCAGCTCCCAATACAATGAGCAGTTCTTC	CASSSQYNEQFF
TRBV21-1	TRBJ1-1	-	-	TGTGCCAGCAGCAAGCCAGCAAGGGGTCCCATGAACACTGAAGCTTTCTTT	CASSKPARGPMNTEAFF
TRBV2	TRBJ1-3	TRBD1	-	TGTGCCAGCATCGTGGCCGGGACAGGGGACCCTCATGGAGGAAACACCATATATTTT	CASIVAGTGDPHGGNTIYF
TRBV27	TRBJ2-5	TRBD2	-	TGTGCCAGCAGTTACGGGACTAGCGGGAAAAGGGAGACCCAGTACTTC	CASSYGTSGKRETQYF
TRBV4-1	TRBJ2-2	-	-	TGCGCCAGCAGCCAAGATCGGGTTACCGGGGAGCTGTTTTTT	CASSQDRVTGELFF